These 17 T cell receptor beta chains share one sample of origin, sequenced in a study of monozygotic twins with inflammatory bowel disease. One entry per CDR3 protein, without DNA, is what TCRdb gives after re-calling the 5' RACE reads. The table for this sample gives around 450,000 distinct CDR3 sequences. Input material: blood. The source of these receptors is a human donor with ulcerative colitis or Crohn's disease, or a healthy co-twin of an affected twin (not recorded which).

V usage is TRBV7-3 and J usage is TRBJ2-2. Germline V gene data show CDR1 as SGHTA and CDR2 as FQGTGA. This CDR3 comprises 14 residues. The CDR3 here is CASSPDLLTGELFF.

The V and J genes are TRBV18 and TRBJ2-3; no DNA is available, so the TRBD1 call from TCRdb remains unchecked. Germline V gene sequence: CDR1 KGHSH, CDR2 LQKENI. This CDR3 contains 16 residues. CDR3: CASSPPTGTLTDTQYF.

The CDR3 is CASSDLSGWGNTEAFF. This chain connects TRBV7-2 to TRBJ1-1. Germline loops: CDR1 SGHTA, CDR2 FQGNSA. This CDR3 has 16 amino acids.

The chain couples TRBV27 to TRBJ1-5; without DNA, the TCRdb call of TRBD1 cannot be checked. This CDR3 spans 14 amino acids. Germline V CDR1 and CDR2: MNHEY, SMNVEV (reference sequence). The CDR3 here is CASRSGQYNQPQHF.

V gene TRBV11-2 combines with J gene TRBJ2-3; TCRdb outputs TRBD2, but without DNA this stays unchecked. This CDR3 comprises 14 residues. Germline V gene sequence: CDR1 SGHAT, CDR2 FQNNGV. CDR3 loop: CASSLGGGPNTQYF. Looking up the rest from reference TRBV11-2 and TRBJ2-3 gives the full variable domain: EAGVAQSPRYKIIEKRQSVAFWCNPISGHATLYWYQQILGQGPKLLIQFQNNGVVDDSQLPKDRFSAERLKGVDSTLKIQPAKLEDSAVYLCASSLGGGPNTQYFGPGTRLTVL.

The chain employs TRBV12-3 or TRBV12-4 and TRBJ1-5; TCRdb designates TRBD1, a call that cannot be tested without DNA. This CDR3 spans 16 amino acids. The CDR3 region is CASSFLGVGSNQPQHF.

The chain combines TRBV11-2 with TRBJ1-3; without DNA, the TCRdb call of TRBD1 cannot be checked. The CDR3 is 16 amino acids. Per the germline V gene, CDR1 is SGHAT and CDR2 is FQNNGV. The CDR3 spells CASSPFVRISGNTIYF.

The rearrangement links TRBV4-1 to TRBJ2-7; TCRdb gives TRBD1 as the D gene, but with no DNA this cannot be confirmed. The CDR3 has 16 residues. CDR1 is MGHRA and CDR2 is YSYEKL in the germline V gene. The CDR3 sequence: CASSQVWRGKGYEQYF.

This chain connects TRBV7-9 to TRBJ2-7; checking the TCRdb D call of TRBD1 is not possible without DNA. The CDR3 is 13 residues long. Germline values: CDR1 SEHNR, CDR2 FQNEAQ (reference sequence). The CDR3 sequence: CASSPPSRYEQYF. Full variable domain (remainder filled in from reference TRBV7-9 and TRBJ2-7): DTGVSQNPRHKITKRGQNVTFRCDPISEHNRLYWYRQTLGQGPEFLTYFQNEAQLEKSRLLSDRFSAERPKGSFSTLEIQRTEQGDSAMYLCASSPPSRYEQYFGPGTRLTVT.

The V and J genes are TRBV19 and TRBJ2-1. Germline CDR1 reads LNHDA; CDR2 reads SQIVND (reference sequence). This CDR3 comprises 12 residues. This CDR3 is CASSIGYNEQFF.

The CDR3 loop is CASSLDHRAPNYGYTF. The chain joins TRBV11-2 to TRBJ1-2; lacking DNA, the TRBD1 call made by TCRdb goes unchecked. In germline, CDR1 is SGHAT, CDR2 FQNNGV. The length of the CDR3 is 16 residues. Looking up the rest from reference TRBV11-2 and TRBJ1-2 gives the full variable domain: EAGVAQSPRYKIIEKRQSVAFWCNPISGHATLYWYQQILGQGPKLLIQFQNNGVVDDSQLPKDRFSAERLKGVDSTLKIQPAKLEDSAVYLCASSLDHRAPNYGYTFGSGTRLTVV.

The V gene is TRBV5-1, the J gene TRBJ2-7. The CDR3 sequence is 14 residues long. CDR1 and CDR2 from the germline V gene are SGHRS and YFSETQ. The CDR3 loop is CASSFDKSSYEQYF.

V gene TRBV20-1 combines with J gene TRBJ2-1. The germline gives CDR1 DFQATT, CDR2 SNEGSKA (reference sequence). The CDR3 consists of 14 residues. The CDR3 is CSARGLASYNEQFF.

This rearrangement joins TRBV29-1 to TRBJ1-2. Germline CDR1 reads SQVTM; CDR2 reads ANQGSEA. The CDR3 has 12 residues. The CDR3 sequence is CSVLDWRNGYNF.

V is TRBV14 and J is TRBJ1-5; the D call of TRBD1 rests on TCRdb alone, since no DNA is present to check it. The CDR3 is 13 residues long. The V gene's germline CDR1 is SGHDN and CDR2 FVKESK. The CDR3 loop reads CASSQAQGQPQHF.

The chain uses TRBV4-3 and TRBJ1-1. CDR1 and CDR2 (germline): LGHNA, YSLEER. The CDR3 totals 15 residues. The CDR3 is CASSQGTGRGTEAFF.

This chain uses TRBV14 with TRBJ2-3; without DNA, the TCRdb call of TRBD2 cannot be checked. The germline CDR1 and CDR2 sequences are SGHDN and FVKESK. The CDR3 totals 15 residues. CDR3 protein: CASSSGTRATDTQYF.